Presented here are 31 T cell receptor beta chains from one specimen sequenced in a study of cytomegalovirus exposure and HLA in healthy donors. 13 Jbeta primers and 60 Vbeta primers were used for the PCR. The method was immunoSEQ multiplex PCR; TCRdb's version includes in-frame clones alone and lacks a portion of them. Among around 97,000 clones listed, around 10% were seen once. The specimen sequenced was PBMCs. Every receptor here comes from a man over 45 in good health and CMV-seropositive.

This clone was detected many times. The chain recombines TRBV6-6 with TRBJ2-7; 13 bases line up with TRBD2. Looked up from germline, CDR1 is MNHNY and CDR2 is SVGAGI (reference sequence). V gave up 0 bases and J gave up 5 bases; unmatched junction bases: 1. This CDR3 comprises 15 residues. CDR3 loop: CASSYSGTSGDEQYF. CDR3 nucleotide sequence: TGTGCCAGCAGTTACTCCGGGACTAGCGGGGACGAGCAGTACTTC.

This clone was detected only a few times. The chain is built from TRBV6-6 and TRBJ2-7; TRBD1 is a possible D gene (5 bases). Germline V gene data show CDR1 as MNHNY and CDR2 as SVGAGI (reference sequence). The CDR3 is 11 residues long. Trimming cost V 6 bases and J 4 bases, with 7 bases left between them. As DNA, the CDR3 is TGTGCCAGCAGGCAGGGTTACGAGCAGTACTTC. It encodes CASRQGYEQYF.

This clone was observed a handful of times. CDR3 residues: CASRRSPGLAFFGISPDTQYF. The CDR3 nucleotides read TGCGCCAGCAGGAGATCCCCGGGACTAGCTTTTTTCGGAATAAGTCCAGATACGCAGTATTTT. The chain is built from TRBV5-1 and TRBJ2-3, with 9 nucleotides matching TRBD2. Germline CDR1 and CDR2: SGHRS and YFSETQ. CDR3 size: 21 residues. Trimming cost V 5 bases and J 4 bases; bases outside gene matches: 26.

This clone has ten or more counts. The V call is TRBV5-4, the J call TRBJ2-7; TRBD2 might be the D (6 bases). The CDR3 has 11 residues. V lost 7 bases, J lost 6 bases, and 11 bases lay in between. The germline gives CDR1 SGHNT, CDR2 YYREEE (reference sequence). CDR3 bases: TGTGCCAGCGGAGCGGGTAGCGAGCAGTACTTC. Translated: CASGAGSEQYF.

This clone has only a few counts. V and J are TRBV4-1 and TRBJ1-2, with 10 bases fitting TRBD1. The CDR3 is 14 amino acids. Per germline, CDR1 MGHRA and CDR2 YSYEKL. After removal of 5 bases from V and 6 bases from J, the junction contained 6 bases not matched to a gene. The CDR3 reads CASSSAGTGDGYTF. CDR3 sequence (DNA): TGCGCCAGCAGCAGCGCCGGGACAGGGGATGGCTACACCTTC.

This clone appeared a few times. The rearrangement links TRBV14 to TRBJ2-7; 9 bases align to TRBD1. Trimming cost V 4 bases and J 2 bases; bases outside gene matches: 6. Germline-derived CDR1 and CDR2 are SGHDN and FVKESK. The CDR3 spans 15 residues. The CDR3 nucleotides are TGTGCCAGCAGCCCTCGGGGGACAGGGACCTACGAGCAGTACTTC. Amino acid sequence: CASSPRGTGTYEQYF.

This chain connects TRBV7-8 to TRBJ1-4; perhaps TRBD1 as D (5 bases). CDR3 size: 16 residues. V was cut by 1 base and J by 4 bases, with 13 bases left in between. Looked up from germline, CDR1 is SGHVS and CDR2 is FQNEAQ. The CDR3 DNA sequence: TGTGCCAGCAGCTTAGTCGTTGGACAACTTAATGAAAAACTGTTTTTT. Protein sequence: CASSLVVGQLNEKLFF.

V is TRBV18 and J is TRBJ2-3, with D uncertain. This CDR3 comprises 12 residues. V dropped 3 bases and J dropped 6 bases, with 7 bases sitting between them. In germline, CDR1 is KGHSH, CDR2 LQKENI. The CDR3 protein is CASSPYQDTQYF. For the CDR3, the DNA is TGTGCCAGCTCACCTTACCAGGATACGCAGTATTTT.

The chain couples TRBV28 to TRBJ2-2; 9 bases line up with TRBD2. Losses at the gene ends were 5 bases for V and 1 base for J; bases not matched to a gene: 8. The CDR3 is made up of 17 amino acids. Germline-derived CDR1 and CDR2 are MDHEN and SYDVKM. CDR3: CASSTGGAGGNTGELFF. The CDR3, as DNA: TGTGCCAGCAGTACTGGTGGAGCGGGAGGGAACACCGGGGAGCTGTTTTTT. Together with reference TRBV28 and TRBJ2-2, the CDR3 gives the full variable domain: DVKVTQSSRYLVKRTGEKVFLECVQDMDHENMFWYRQDPGLGLRLIYFSYDVKMKEKGDIPEGYSVSREKKERFSLILESASTNQTSMYLCASSTGGAGGNTGELFFGEGSRLTVL.

This clone was seen a handful of times. V and J are TRBV30 and TRBJ1-1; D is undetermined. The germline CDR1 and CDR2 sequences are GTSNPN and SVGIG (reference sequence). Trimming took off 0 bases at V and 0 bases at J, with 8 bases between the two ends. This CDR3 contains 14 residues. CDR3 region: CAWSVPGLNTEAFF. The CDR3 DNA follows: TGTGCCTGGAGTGTACCCGGGTTGAACACTGAAGCTTTCTTT.

The sample holds a few counts of this clone. The CDR3 sequence: CASSEAVGGSNQPQHF. Written as DNA, the CDR3 is TGTGCCAGCAGTGAAGCGGTCGGGGGGAGCAATCAGCCCCAGCATTTT. The chain uses TRBV6-1 and TRBJ1-5; D is possibly TRBD1 (5 bases). This CDR3 is built from 16 residues. CDR1 is MNHNS, CDR2 SASEGT, per germline. The V end was cut by 0 bases, the J end by 1 base, with 10 bases between.

The CDR3 reads CASRHGARYNQPQHF. The CDR3, as DNA: TGTGCCAGCAGGCACGGAGCCCGATACAATCAGCCCCAGCATTTT. The chain is built from TRBV6-6 and TRBJ1-5; no clear D gene. CDR1 and CDR2 (germline): MNHNY, SVGAGI (reference sequence). This CDR3 is built from 15 residues. V was trimmed by 6 bases and J by 3 bases, leaving 15 bases between them.

This chain joins TRBV21-1 and TRBJ2-3; TRBD1, the D gene given by the table, was not confirmed from the DNA. TRBV21-1 is described as a pseudogene. The CDR3 spans 14 residues. Written as DNA, the CDR3 is TGTGCCAGAGGGACAGCCCTTAGCACAGATACGCAGTATTTT. This sequence encodes CARGTALSTDTQYF.

This clone was detected a few times. As DNA, the CDR3 is TGTGCCAGCAGCCTAAGACAGGGCACTGAAGCTTTCTTT. Translated: CASSLRQGTEAFF. This chain joins TRBV11-1 and TRBJ1-1; 7 bases match TRBD1. The CDR3 runs to 13 residues. CDR1 SGHAT and CDR2 FQDESV come from the germline V gene (reference sequence). Losses at the gene ends were 5 bases for V and 4 bases for J; bases not matched to a gene: 4.

This chain joins TRBV15 and TRBJ2-5; a weak D match, TRBD2 (5 bases). Germline loops: CDR1 LNHNV, CDR2 YYDKDF (reference sequence). The CDR3 is made up of 13 amino acids. Trimming removed 5 bases at V and 1 base at J, with 8 bases between. Written as DNA, the CDR3 is TGTGCCACCAGCCCGGGGATCCAAGAGACCCAGTACTTC. Translating it yields CATSPGIQETQYF.

This chain links TRBV7-8 with TRBJ1-5, with TRBD1 matching 7 bases. This CDR3 has 16 residues. J was trimmed by 1 base and V by 2 bases; bases with no gene match: 5. Germline lookup yields CDR1 SGHVS and CDR2 FQNEAQ. CDR3 coding DNA: TGTGCCAGCAGCTTAACAGGGGCTCCCAGCAATCAGCCCCAGCATTTT. It specifies CASSLTGAPSNQPQHF. Full variable domain (rest looked up from reference TRBV7-8 and TRBJ1-5): GAGVSQSPRYKVAKRGQDVALRCDPISGHVSLFWYQQALGQGPEFLTYFQNEAQLDKSGLPSDRFFAERPEGSVSTLKIQRTQQEDSAVYLCASSLTGAPSNQPQHFGDGTRLSIL.

This clone has more than one count but fewer than ten. The chain is built from TRBV7-8 and TRBJ1-4, with TRBD1 matching over 9 bases. The CDR3 spans 17 residues. The germline CDR1 and CDR2 sequences are SGHVS and FQNEAQ. J lost 8 bases, V lost 1 base, and 11 bases had no gene match. CDR3 sequence (DNA): TGTGCCAGCAGCTTAGTTCCGTGGACAGGGGAGAGGGAAAAACTGTTTTTT. It translates to CASSLVPWTGEREKLFF.

This clone has only a few counts. The V and J genes are TRBV29-1 and TRBJ2-7; D might be TRBD2 (6 bases). The germline gives CDR1 SQVTM, CDR2 ANQGSEA. The CDR3 runs to 14 residues. V was pared by 5 bases and J by 3 bases, with 17 bases between. The CDR3 region has the DNA TGCAGCGTTAAGCGAGAGCGGGCCAGCTACGAGCAGTACTTC. Translated, it gives CSVKRERASYEQYF.

V and J are TRBV21-1 and TRBJ2-7; TRBD2 reflects the table's D call only, with no check against the DNA. TRBV21-1 is termed a pseudogene. The CDR3 is 15 residues long. As DNA, the CDR3 is TGTGCCAGCAGCAAAGCTCAGCGGGAGGATCCCGAGCAGTACTTC. Amino acid sequence: CASSKAQREDPEQYF.

The genes are TRBV6-1 and TRBJ1-2; no definite D call. The CDR3 has 13 amino acids. CDR1 and CDR2 (germline): MNHNS, SASEGT. V was pared by 6 bases and J by 3 bases, with 11 bases between. The chain's CDR3 is CASRETEHYGYTF. The CDR3 bases are TGTGCCAGCAGGGAGACGGAGCACTATGGCTACACCTTC.

This clone was found a few times. The J gene is TRBJ1-2, the V gene TRBV11-2; D gene unclear. The CDR3 runs 12 residues. Between the trimmed V and J ends, which lost 2 bases and 3 bases, there was a span of 4 bases. CDR1 is SGHAT, CDR2 FQNNGV, per germline. CDR3 DNA: TGTGCCAGCAGCTTAACTTACTATGGCTACACCTTC. Amino acids: CASSLTYYGYTF.

Note on this clone: Germline and junction disagree at one end, which may indicate a read error. The V call is TRBV7-7, the J call TRBJ2-3; 7 positions agree with TRBD1. The CDR3 sequence is 14 residues long. The germline gives CDR1 SSHAT, CDR2 FNYEAQ (reference sequence). In DNA, the CDR3 is TGTGCTAGCAGCTTGGGACAGCCGACAGATACGCAGTATTTT. Encoded protein: CASSLGQPTDTQYF. Full variable domain (remainder filled in from reference TRBV7-7 and TRBJ2-3): GAGVSQSPRYKVTKRGQDVTLRCDPISSHATLYWYQQALGQGPEFLTYFNYEAQPDKSGLPSDRFSAERPEGSISTLTIQRTEQRDSAMYRCASSLGQPTDTQYFGPGTRLTVL.

The chain joins TRBV28 to TRBJ2-7; D is possibly TRBD1 (5 bases). The V end lost 3 bases, the J end lost 0 bases, and 9 bases lay between the germline ends. Looked up from germline, CDR1 is MDHEN and CDR2 is SYDVKM. This CDR3 region has 14 residues. The CDR3, as DNA: TGTGCCAGCAGTTTCTTCCAGGGCTCCTACGAGCAGTACTTC. It yields the protein CASSFFQGSYEQYF.

This rearrangement joins TRBV7-2 to TRBJ2-7; the match to TRBD2 covers 7 bases. With 4 bases clipped from V and 5 bases from J, the junction kept 8 bases outside the gene matches. CDR3 size: 14 residues. Germline values: CDR1 SGHTA, CDR2 FQGNSA. The CDR3 DNA reads as TGTGCCAGCAGCTCTAGCGGCTTGGGGGACGAGCAGTACTTC. Translation gives CASSSSGLGDEQYF.

There are a few counts of this clone. At one boundary the junction diverges from the germline segment, which might be a read error. The genes are TRBV7-7 and TRBJ2-1; tentatively, D is TRBD2 (5 bases). In germline, CDR1 is SSHAT, CDR2 FNYEAQ (reference sequence). The CDR3 covers 13 residues. Here the CDR3 reads CASSRAGYNEQFF. As DNA, the CDR3 is TGTGCTAGCAGTAGGGCGGGCTACAATGAGCAGTTCTTC.

This clone was detected a few times. The rearrangement links TRBV19 to TRBJ2-5; a weak D match, TRBD2 (6 bases). V lost 4 bases and J lost 4, with 10 bases in between. Per the germline V gene, CDR1 is LNHDA and CDR2 is SQIVND (reference sequence). The CDR3 extends over 13 amino acids. This chain's CDR3 is CASSTGTRETQYF. The CDR3 bases are TGTGCCAGTAGTACCGGGACTCGAGAGACCCAGTACTTC.

The V gene is TRBV6-4, the J gene TRBJ2-1; no definite D call. Looked up from germline, CDR1 is MRHNA and CDR2 is SNTAGT. The V end was cut by 3 bases, the J end by 1 base, with 4 bases between. The CDR3 is 13 amino acids. CDR3 sequence reads: CASSEQSYNEQFF. The CDR3 bases are TGTGCCAGCAGTGAACAGTCCTACAATGAGCAGTTCTTC.

This clone has more than one count but fewer than ten. A far larger clone is one nucleotide away, so this likely arose from a read error. In the same sample, other DNA sequences code for this CDR3. The CDR3 here is CASSGGQFQFYPPLHF. The CDR3 nucleotides are TGTGCCAGCAGTGGTGGACAGTTCCAATTCTATCCCCCCCTCCACTTT. The chain couples TRBV25-1 to TRBJ1-6; TRBD1 might be the D (6 bases). Per germline, CDR1 MGHDK and CDR2 SYGVNS. The CDR3 covers 16 residues. Trimming stripped 4 bases from V and 13 bases from J, with 23 bases between.

This clone was seen a few times. This chain links TRBV5-4 with TRBJ1-1; 7 bases are a match to TRBD1. From germline, CDR1 is SGHNT and CDR2 YYREEE (reference sequence). J was trimmed by 0 bases and V by 4 bases; bases with no gene match: 6. CDR3 size: 15 residues. The CDR3, as DNA: TGTGCCAGCAGCCTACGACAGGGCCTGAACACTGAAGCTTTCTTT. Translating gives CASSLRQGLNTEAFF.

This chain uses TRBV7-2 with TRBJ1-6; D unclear. V was clipped by 5 bases and J by 10 bases, with 12 bases between them. Germline V CDR1 and CDR2: SGHTA, FQGNSA. The CDR3 contains 13 residues. CDR3 loop: CASSPGVYSPLHF. The CDR3 coding sequence is TGTGCCAGCAGCCCGGGAGTTTACTCACCCCTCCACTTT.

The J gene is TRBJ2-4, the V gene TRBV5-1; maybe TRBD1 (6 bases). V lost 0 bases to trimming and J lost 11 bases, with 12 bases between them. The CDR3 loop spans 13 amino acids. Germline CDR1 reads SGHRS; CDR2 reads YFSETQ. The CDR3 sequence: CASSLAGTSFQYF. CDR3 DNA sequence: TGCGCCAGCAGCTTGGCTGGGACATCCTTTCAGTACTTC.